This TCR beta chain is drawn from a study of identical twins. This CDR3 spans 16 amino acids. From germline, CDR1 is MNHEY and CDR2 SVGEGT. Among all donors, each was a healthy Caucasian. TCRdb passed the 5' RACE reads through MiXCR, listing each CDR3 protein once. This table has roughly 250,000 distinct CDR3 sequences, over 12% appearing once. Of note for this clonotype: Its cognate antigen is unknown. At one boundary the junction diverges from the germline segment, which might be a read error.

The study's findings and limits: Monozygotic twins shared more out-of-frame TCR alpha than recombination models predicted. Findings came from cross-sectional statistics, without long-term follow-up of donors. Shared out-of-frame alpha sequences (those common to twins) showed excess low generation probability.

This rearrangement joins TRBV6-2 or TRBV6-3 to TRBJ1-2; TRBD1 agrees at 7 bases. Sequencing was done on a sample of memory (CD45RO+) T cells sorted from blood. This receptor was taken from a woman younger than 30 in good health. CDR3 in amino acids: CASSNSGTAFRYGHTF. The CDR3 region has the DNA TGTGCCAGCAGCAACTCCGGGACAGCGTTTCGCTATGGCCACACCTTC.